A selection of T cell receptor beta chains follows, all from one sample in a study of cytomegalovirus exposure and HLA in healthy donors. The assay was immunoSEQ multiplex PCR, and TCRdb's table has in-frame clones only and misses some. The sample contains tens of thousands of clones, approximately 81% of which appear only once. Input material: PBMCs. All receptors come from a man over 45 in good health and CMV-seronegative. Both conserved end residues are part of each CDR3. Each record gives: D gene, J gene, V gene, clone size, CDR3 protein, CDR3 DNA. D genes are given only for firm matches. The listing skips clone size in some rows; elsewhere it reads once, few, many or a size class.

TRBD2,TRBJ2-7,TRBV19,NA,CASRDASGSYEQYF,TGTGCCAGTAGGGATGCTAGCGGGAGCTACGAGCAGTACTTC
NA,TRBJ2-3,TRBV15,NA,CATRTGNFTDTQYF,TGTGCCACCAGGACGGGTAACTTCACAGATACGCAGTATTTT
NA,TRBJ2-2,TRBV7-9,NA,CASSFGNSGELFF,TGTGCCAGCAGCTTCGGGAACTCCGGGGAGCTGTTTTTT
TRBD2,TRBJ2-7,TRBV7-9,NA,CASGRGGRYEQYF,TGTGCCAGCGGTCGGGGGGGCCGCTACGAGCAGTACTTC
TRBD2,TRBJ2-5,TRBV29-1,once,CSVAASGVLETQYF,TGCAGCGTAGCGGCTAGCGGGGTGTTGGAGACCCAGTACTTC
TRBD1,TRBJ2-7,TRBV15,NA,CATSRPGQESYEQYF,TGTGCCACCAGTAGGCCGGGACAGGAGTCCTACGAGCAGTACTTC
TRBD2,TRBJ2-1,TRBV28,NA,CASRTATSGSYNEQFF,TGTGCCAGCAGAACCGCCACTAGCGGTTCCTACAATGAGCAGTTCTTC
NA,TRBJ2-3,TRBV27,NA,CASGLQGMWSRADTQYF,TGTGCCAGCGGGCTACAGGGTATGTGGTCCCGAGCAGATACGCAGTATTTT
NA,TRBJ1-4,TRBV13,once,CASSLKGGNEKLFF,TGTGCCAGCAGCTTAAAAGGAGGGAATGAAAAACTGTTTTTT
TRBD1,TRBJ1-2,TRBV6-5,NA,CASSFGQGDGYTF,TGTGCCAGCAGTTTCGGACAGGGAGATGGCTACACCTTC
NA,TRBJ2-5,TRBV27,NA,CASRVGVWEETQYF,TGTGCCAGCCGAGTCGGGGTTTGGGAAGAGACCCAGTACTTC
TRBD1,TRBJ2-5,TRBV7-2,NA,CASSPDRGLETQYF,TGTGCCAGCAGCCCCGACAGGGGGCTCGAGACCCAGTACTTC
TRBD2,TRBJ2-1,TRBV5-4,NA,CASTRGGEGEQFF,TGTGCCAGCACCCGGGGGGGAGAGGGTGAGCAGTTCTTC
TRBD1,TRBJ1-1,TRBV7-2,NA,CASSLGGAGGDEAFF,TGTGCCAGCAGCTTAGGGGGGGCAGGGGGCGATGAAGCTTTCTTT